This T cell receptor (beta chain) stems from a study of OX40 agonist ivuxolimab in advanced cancers. TCRdb's table, derived via immunoSEQ multiplex PCR, lists solely in-frame clones and lacks some. Among 83,000 or so clones, approximately 79% were seen once, and the ten largest hold roughly 1.8%. Drawing of blood for sampling happened at baseline, at cycle 4 day 1, and at cycle 7 day 1. The length of the CDR3 is 15 residues. The germline gives CDR1 MNHEY, CDR2 SVGAGI. V lost 6 bases to trimming and J lost 2 bases, with 14 bases between them. The receptor comes from an adult with an advanced solid tumor such as melanoma, head and neck, liver or kidney cancer. The genes are TRBV6-5 and TRBJ1-5; D gene ambiguous. This sample comprised CD4+ or CD8+ T cells sorted from blood, obtained in a trial of the OX40 agonist ivuxolimab. This CDR3 reads CASSLAGRGNQPQHF. In DNA, the CDR3 is TGTGCCAGCAGCCTAGCTGGGAGGGGCAATCAGCCCCAGCATTTT.